The 6 T cell receptor beta chains presented below share a single source sample, sequenced in a study of OX40 agonist ivuxolimab in advanced cancers. Sequenced by immunoSEQ multiplex PCR; TCRdb stores in-frame clones only, minus some. This table holds tens of thousands of clones, about 87% found once. The material was CD4+ or CD8+ T cells sorted from blood, obtained in a trial of the OX40 agonist ivuxolimab. These receptors all stem from an adult with an advanced solid tumor such as melanoma, head and neck, liver or kidney cancer.

The V call is TRBV11-1, the J call TRBJ2-7, with D maybe TRBD1 (6 bases). This CDR3 is built from 17 residues. Per germline, CDR1 SGHAT and CDR2 FQDESV (reference sequence). V lost 3 bases, J lost 4 bases, and 22 bases lay in between. This CDR3 is CASSFFPLMNREYEQYF. The CDR3 region has the DNA TGTGCCAGCAGCTTTTTCCCGCTGATGAACAGGGAGTACGAGCAGTACTTC.

This clone has just one count. The rearrangement links TRBV5-1 to TRBJ2-3; D unresolved. Looked up from germline, CDR1 is SGHRS and CDR2 is YFSETQ. V lost 4 bases and J lost 0, with 18 bases in between. The CDR3 loop spans 17 amino acids. CDR3 sequence (DNA): TGCGCCAGCAGCCGAAAACCAAGGACGGCTAGCACAGATACGCAGTATTTT. Its protein product is CASSRKPRTASTDTQYF.

V usage is TRBV11-1 and J usage is TRBJ2-7, with D unresolved. Trimming removed 2 bases at V and 7 bases at J, with 15 bases between. From germline, CDR1 is SGHAT and CDR2 FQDESV (reference sequence). The CDR3 sequence is 14 residues long. This CDR3 is CASSLNPGNTEQYF. The CDR3 DNA reads as TGTGCCAGCAGCTTAAACCCGGGCAATACGGAGCAGTACTTC.

This chain connects TRBV7-2 to TRBJ2-6; no firm D call. Deletions cut 5 bases from V and 5 bases from J, with 22 bases between. The CDR3 sequence is 18 residues long. Germline V gene data show CDR1 as SGHTA and CDR2 as FQGNSA. Written as DNA, the CDR3 is TGTGCCAGCAGCATTTCAACGAGACGACAAAGTCGGGCCAACGTCCTGACTTTC. Translation: CASSISTRRQSRANVLTF.

The chain links TRBV5-1 to TRBJ1-1; possible D gene TRBD1, 6 bases. The CDR3 runs 14 residues. The V and J ends lost 7 bases and 2 bases respectively, with 15 bases between them. Looked up from germline, CDR1 is SGHRS and CDR2 is YFSETQ. CDR3 in amino acids: CASRFGQSNTEAFF. CDR3 nucleotide sequence: TGCGCCAGCCGATTCGGACAGTCCAACACTGAAGCTTTCTTT.

The V call is TRBV30, the J call TRBJ2-7, with 8 bases that match TRBD1. This CDR3 is built from 13 residues. Germline V gene data show CDR1 as GTSNPN and CDR2 as SVGIG (reference sequence). Trimming took 4 bases from V and 2 from J; bases not matched to a gene: 4. In nucleotides, the CDR3 is TGTGCCTGGACCGACAGGGGTACCTACGAGCAGTACTTC. Amino acids: CAWTDRGTYEQYF.